This is a list of T cell receptor beta chains from one sample in a study of shared clonotypes between healthy human individuals. Produced via immunoSEQ multiplex PCR; TCRdb's table is partial and in-frame only. The table includes millions of clones, about 95% detected once. Input material: naive CD4+ T cells sorted from blood. These TCRs come from a man between 18 and 35 years old in good health. The CDR3 runs from the conserved cysteine through the conserved F or W. The D gene is left open where the match is weak. Expanded clones are given a class, and other clones once, few, many or no size at all.

clone_size j_call v_call d_call cdr3_nt cdr3_aa
- TRBJ2-3 TRBV7-2 - TGTGCCAGCAGCCCGATGAACGCAGATACGCAGTATTTT CASSPMNADTQYF
- TRBJ2-2 TRBV9 - TGTGCCAGCAGCGTAAGGGGGAGAGGCCACACCGGGGAGCTGTTTTTT CASSVRGRGHTGELFF
- TRBJ2-1 TRBV5-1 TRBD1 TGCGCCAGCAGCCTCCAGGGGACAGGGGGCTACAATGAGCAGTTCTTC CASSLQGTGGYNEQFF
few TRBJ1-4 TRBV11-2 - TGTGCCAGCAGGCTTCCGGGGGCTAGTGAAAAACTGTTTTTT CASRLPGASEKLFF
- TRBJ2-7 TRBV10-2 - TGCGCCAGCAGACAAAGGGGCGGGCCCTACGAGCAGTACTTC CASRQRGGPYEQYF
- TRBJ1-2 TRBV19 - TGTGCCAGTAGTATATATCCGGGACCGCCCTATGGCTACACCTTC CASSIYPGPPYGYTF
- TRBJ2-2 TRBV5-8 - TGTGCCAGCAGCTTGCAATTCTTGCGGAACACCGGGGAGCTGTTTTTT CASSLQFLRNTGELFF
once TRBJ2-5 TRBV18 - TGTGCCAGCTCACCAAGGGAAGGTGGAGAGACCCAGTACTTC CASSPREGGETQYF
- TRBJ1-1 TRBV27 - TGTGCCAGCAGTCGCCCCGGGGGCGGCACTGAAGCTTTCTTT CASSRPGGGTEAFF
- TRBJ2-4 TRBV5-1 - TGCGCCAGCAGCTTGGAAGGCTTGAGCATTCAGTACTTC CASSLEGLSIQYF
once TRBJ1-5 TRBV10-3 - TGTGCCATCAGTCCCCATAGCAATCAGCCCCAGCATTTT CAISPHSNQPQHF
- TRBJ2-3 TRBV28 TRBD2 TGTGCCAGCACCCCCGGGACTAGGGCAACAGATACGCAGTATTTT CASTPGTRATDTQYF
- TRBJ2-2 TRBV5-1 - TGCGCCAGCAGCCGTTCATTCAGGGGCAGTCTAGCCGGGGAGCTGTTTTTT CASSRSFRGSLAGELFF
- TRBJ2-7 TRBV27 - TGTGCCTCGGGGCGCTACGAGCAGTACTTC CASGRYEQYF
once TRBJ2-3 TRBV5-1 TRBD2 TGCGCCAGCGTTGCTAGCGGGGGACCCACAGATACGCAGTATTTT CASVASGGPTDTQYF
- TRBJ1-1 TRBV13 - TGTGCCAGCAGCCAGTCCTTCGAAGCTTTCTTT CASSQSFEAFF
- TRBJ2-3 TRBV29-1 - TGCAGCTCTGGATCGGACCGTACGCAGTATTTT CSSGSDRTQYF
- TRBJ1-1 TRBV18 TRBD1 TGTGCCAGCTCACCACTGAACAGGGGACAGTCTGAAGCTTTCTTT CASSPLNRGQSEAFF
- TRBJ2-2 TRBV5-1 - TGCGCCAGCAGCTTGGCTCAACTCCAGGGGCCCACCGGGGAGCTGTTTTTT CASSLAQLQGPTGELFF
- TRBJ1-5 TRBV2 TRBD1 TGTGCCAGCAGTCGACAGGGAGTAAGCAATCAGCCCCAGCATTTT CASSRQGVSNQPQHF
- TRBJ1-1 TRBV5-4 - TGTGCCAGCAGCTCACCCGGGACGTTAGCTTTCTTT CASSSPGTLAFF
- TRBJ1-6 TRBV6-1 - TGTGCCAGCAGTGGTAGCAACTATAATTCACCCCTCCACTTT CASSGSNYNSPLHF
- TRBJ2-3 TRBV5-1 - TGCGCCAGCAGCTTGGCCAGCGCGGGTAGCACAGATACGCAGTATTTT CASSLASAGSTDTQYF
- TRBJ2-7 TRBV4-1 TRBD2 TGCGCCAGCAGCCAAGAACAGGCGGGAGGGTCCTACGAGCAGTACTTC CASSQEQAGGSYEQYF
- TRBJ2-7 TRBV9 - TGTGCCAGCAGCCCTCTAGGAACGTCCTACGAGCAGTACTTC CASSPLGTSYEQYF
once TRBJ1-2 TRBV18 - TGTGCCAGCTCACTATCCGGGACAAACTATGGCTACACCTTC CASSLSGTNYGYTF
- TRBJ2-7 TRBV10-1 - TGCGCCAGCAGTGAGTACTGGCTTAGAACAGGGAGGTACGAGCAGTACTTC CASSEYWLRTGRYEQYF
- TRBJ2-7 TRBV5-1 TRBD2 TGCGCCAGCAGCTTGTGGACTAGCGCCTACGAGCAGTACTTC CASSLWTSAYEQYF
- TRBJ1-3 TRBV4-1 - TGCGCCAGCAGCCGCCTGCCCACACTCTCTGGAAACACCATATATTTT CASSRLPTLSGNTIYF
- TRBJ2-2 TRBV9 TRBD2 TGTGCCAGCAGCGTAGGTCCGCGGGGGGGCCAGACCACCGGGGAGCTGTTTTTT CASSVGPRGGQTTGELFF
- TRBJ2-5 TRBV2 TRBD2 TGTGCCAGCAGTAAACTAGCGGGGGAGGAGACCCAGTACTTC CASSKLAGEETQYF
- TRBJ1-5 TRBV21-1 - TGTGCCAGCAGCAAAGGGGTGACCAGGGAAGGCAATCAGCCCCAGCATTTT CASSKGVTREGNQPQHF
- TRBJ2-3 TRBV6-5 - TGTGCCAGCAGTCTTCAGCGGGACATTACAGATACGCAGTATTTT CASSLQRDITDTQYF
- TRBJ1-2 TRBV19 - TGTGCCAGTAGTCCACGAAACTATGGCTACACCTTC CASSPRNYGYTF
- TRBJ1-5 TRBV19 - TGTGCCAGTAGTATCGGGGGGACGCGGCGGGAAAATCGGCAGCCCCAGCATTTT CASSIGGTRRENRQPQHF
- TRBJ2-1 TRBV5-1 - TGCGCCAGCAGCTTGGCCCTACTTTATTACAATGAGCAGTTCTTC CASSLALLYYNEQFF
- TRBJ2-5 TRBV5-1 TRBD2 TGCGCCAGCAGCCCAAGACTAGCGCCCATCCAAGAGACCCAGTACTTC CASSPRLAPIQETQYF
- TRBJ2-7 TRBV14 TRBD1 TGTGCCAGCAGCCAGGGACAGGGGGCTGGTTACGAGCAGTACTTC CASSQGQGAGYEQYF
- TRBJ1-5 TRBV25-1 TRBD1 TGTGCCAGCAGTGCCACCCAGGGGGGAGCTCAGCCCCAGCATTTT CASSATQGGAQPQHF
- TRBJ1-2 TRBV27 - TGTGCCAGCAGTCTCCACCAGGCGGGGGTATATGGCTACACCTTC CASSLHQAGVYGYTF
once TRBJ2-7 TRBV4-2 - TGTGCCAGCAGCCAAGTTGAGGTGGGGACCTACGAGCAGTACTTC CASSQVEVGTYEQYF
- TRBJ2-2 TRBV7-9 TRBD2 TGTGCCAGCAGCTCAAGACTAGCGGGAGACACCGGGGAGCTGTTTTTT CASSSRLAGDTGELFF
- TRBJ1-5 TRBV30 - TGTGCCTTAAGCCGGGCGGACAATCAGCCCCAGCATTTT CALSRADNQPQHF
- TRBJ2-2 TRBV2 - TGTGCCAGCAGTGCGTTAGCGGCGGGGGAGCTGTTTTTT CASSALAAGELFF